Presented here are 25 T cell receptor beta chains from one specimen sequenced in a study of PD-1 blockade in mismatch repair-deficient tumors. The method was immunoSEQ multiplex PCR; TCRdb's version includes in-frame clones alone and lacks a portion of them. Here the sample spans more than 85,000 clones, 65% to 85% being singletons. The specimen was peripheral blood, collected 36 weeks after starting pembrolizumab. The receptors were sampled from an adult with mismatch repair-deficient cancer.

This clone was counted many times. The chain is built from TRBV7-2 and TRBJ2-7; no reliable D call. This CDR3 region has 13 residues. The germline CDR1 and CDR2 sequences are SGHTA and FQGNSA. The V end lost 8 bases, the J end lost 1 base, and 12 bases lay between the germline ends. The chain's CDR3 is CASESRNSYEQYF. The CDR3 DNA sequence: TGTGCCAGCGAAAGCAGGAATTCCTACGAGCAGTACTTC.

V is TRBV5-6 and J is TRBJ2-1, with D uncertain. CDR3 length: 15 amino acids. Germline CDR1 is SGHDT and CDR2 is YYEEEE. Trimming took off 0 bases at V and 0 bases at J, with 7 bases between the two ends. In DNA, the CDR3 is TGTGCCAGCAGCTTGGGTGTCAGCTCCTACAATGAGCAGTTCTTC. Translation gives CASSLGVSSYNEQFF.

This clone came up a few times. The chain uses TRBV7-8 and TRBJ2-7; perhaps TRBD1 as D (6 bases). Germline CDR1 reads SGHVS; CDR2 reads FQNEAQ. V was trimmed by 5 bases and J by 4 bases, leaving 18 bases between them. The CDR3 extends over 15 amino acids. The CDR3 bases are TGTGCCAGCAGCCCCGAGGGGGTCCTTCGGTACGAGCAGTACTTC. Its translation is CASSPEGVLRYEQYF.

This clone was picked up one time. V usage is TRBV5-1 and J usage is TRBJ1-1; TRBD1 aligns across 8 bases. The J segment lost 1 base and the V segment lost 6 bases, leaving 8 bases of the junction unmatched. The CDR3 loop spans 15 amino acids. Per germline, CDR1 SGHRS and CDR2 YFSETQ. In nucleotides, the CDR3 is TGCGCCAGCAATCCAGGGGGCAAGGGGAACACTGAAGCTTTCTTT. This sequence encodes CASNPGGKGNTEAFF.

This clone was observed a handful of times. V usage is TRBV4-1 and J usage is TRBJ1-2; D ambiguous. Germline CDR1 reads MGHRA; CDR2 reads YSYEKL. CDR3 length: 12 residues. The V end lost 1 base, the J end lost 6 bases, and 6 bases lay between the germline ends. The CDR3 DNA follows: TGCGCCAGCAGCCAAGGGATCGATGGCTACACCTTC. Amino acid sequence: CASSQGIDGYTF.

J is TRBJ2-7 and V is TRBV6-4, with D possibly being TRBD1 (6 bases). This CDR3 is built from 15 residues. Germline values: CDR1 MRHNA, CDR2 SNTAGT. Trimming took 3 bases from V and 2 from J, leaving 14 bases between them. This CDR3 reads CASSESTGPPYEQYF. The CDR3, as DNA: TGTGCCAGCAGTGAATCAACAGGGCCCCCCTACGAGCAGTACTTC.

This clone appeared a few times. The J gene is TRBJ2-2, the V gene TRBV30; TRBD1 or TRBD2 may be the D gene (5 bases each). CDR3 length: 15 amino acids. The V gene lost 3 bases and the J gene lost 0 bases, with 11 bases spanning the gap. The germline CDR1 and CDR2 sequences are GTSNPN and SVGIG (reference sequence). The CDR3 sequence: CAWRRGPPNTGELFF. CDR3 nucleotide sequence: TGTGCCTGGAGGAGGGGACCACCGAACACCGGGGAGCTGTTTTTT.

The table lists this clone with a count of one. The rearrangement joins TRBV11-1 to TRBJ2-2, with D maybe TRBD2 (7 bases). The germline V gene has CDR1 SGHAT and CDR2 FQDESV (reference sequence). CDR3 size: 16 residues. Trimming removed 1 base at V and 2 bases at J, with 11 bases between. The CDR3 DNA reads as TGTGCCAGCAGCTTAGTAGGGGGGGTCAACACCGGGGAGCTGTTTTTT. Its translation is CASSLVGGVNTGELFF.

In nucleotides, the CDR3 is TGTGCCAGCAGCTGGGCCAACGGCGGACCTTATGGCTACACCTTC. Translation: CASSWANGGPYGYTF. The rearrangement links TRBV5-4 to TRBJ1-2; no definite D call. The V and J ends lost 3 bases and 5 bases respectively, with 17 bases between them. CDR3 size: 15 residues. In germline, CDR1 is SGHNT, CDR2 YYREEE (reference sequence). The full variable domain, in which reference TRBV5-4 and TRBJ1-2 provide the parts outside the CDR3, is ETGVTQSPTHLIKTRGQQVTLRCSSQSGHNTVSWYQQALGQGPQFIFQYYREEENGRGNFPPRFSGLQFPNYSSELNVNALELDDSALYLCASSWANGGPYGYTFGSGTRLTVV.

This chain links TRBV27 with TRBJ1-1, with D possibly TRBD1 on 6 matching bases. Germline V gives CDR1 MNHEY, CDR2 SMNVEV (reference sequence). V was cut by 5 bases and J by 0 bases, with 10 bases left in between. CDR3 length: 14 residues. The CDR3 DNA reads TGTGCCAGCAGTCTCCAGGGGCTGAACACTGAAGCTTTCTTT. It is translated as CASSLQGLNTEAFF.

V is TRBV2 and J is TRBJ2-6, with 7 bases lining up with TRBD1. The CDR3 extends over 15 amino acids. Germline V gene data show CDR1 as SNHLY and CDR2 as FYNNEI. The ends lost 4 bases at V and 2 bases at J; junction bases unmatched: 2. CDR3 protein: CASSGDSPGANVLTF. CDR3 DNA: TGTGCCAGCAGTGGGGACAGCCCTGGGGCCAACGTCCTGACTTTC.

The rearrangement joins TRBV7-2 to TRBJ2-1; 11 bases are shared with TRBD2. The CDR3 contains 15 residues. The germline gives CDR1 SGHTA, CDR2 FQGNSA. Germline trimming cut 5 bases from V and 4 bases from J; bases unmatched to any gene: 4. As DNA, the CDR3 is TGTGCCAGCAGCCCACGGACTAGCGGGTACAATGAGCAGTTCTTC. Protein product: CASSPRTSGYNEQFF.

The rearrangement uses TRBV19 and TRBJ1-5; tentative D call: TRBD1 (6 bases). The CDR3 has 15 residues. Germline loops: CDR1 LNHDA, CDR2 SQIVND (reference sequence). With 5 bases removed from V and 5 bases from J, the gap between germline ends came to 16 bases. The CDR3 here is CASSSPSDSYQPQHF. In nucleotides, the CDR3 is TGTGCCAGTAGTTCTCCTTCGGACAGTTATCAGCCCCAGCATTTT.

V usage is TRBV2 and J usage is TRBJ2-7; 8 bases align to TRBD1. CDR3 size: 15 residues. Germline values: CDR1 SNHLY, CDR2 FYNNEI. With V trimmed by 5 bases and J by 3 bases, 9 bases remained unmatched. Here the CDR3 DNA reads TGTGCCAGCAGTCAAGACAGGGGAGACCTCTACGAGCAGTACTTC. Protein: CASSQDRGDLYEQYF.

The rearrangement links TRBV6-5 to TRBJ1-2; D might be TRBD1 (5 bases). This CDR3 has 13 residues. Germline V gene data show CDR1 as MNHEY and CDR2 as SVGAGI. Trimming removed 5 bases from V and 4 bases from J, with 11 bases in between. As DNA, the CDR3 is TGTGCCAGCAGTACCGGGACGGTCTATGGCTACACCTTC. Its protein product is CASSTGTVYGYTF.

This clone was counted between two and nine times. The CDR3 is CASGWGGELFF. The CDR3 nucleotides are TGTGCCAGTGGGTGGGGCGGGGAGCTGTTTTTT. This sequence joins TRBV19 and TRBJ2-2; D not resolved. The germline V gene has CDR1 LNHDA and CDR2 SQIVND (reference sequence). Deletions cut 8 bases from V and 7 bases from J, with 8 bases between. This CDR3 spans 11 amino acids.

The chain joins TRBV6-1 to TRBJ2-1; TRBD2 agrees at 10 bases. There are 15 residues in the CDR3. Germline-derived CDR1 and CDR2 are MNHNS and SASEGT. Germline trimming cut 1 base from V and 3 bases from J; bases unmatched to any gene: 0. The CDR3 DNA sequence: TGTGCCAGCAGTGAAGGGACTAGCGGCTACAATGAGCAGTTCTTC. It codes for CASSEGTSGYNEQFF.

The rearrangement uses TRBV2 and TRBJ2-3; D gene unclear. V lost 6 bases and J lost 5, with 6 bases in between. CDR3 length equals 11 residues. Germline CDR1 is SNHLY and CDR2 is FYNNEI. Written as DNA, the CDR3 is TGTGCCAGCAGGAGGCGAGATACGCAGTATTTT. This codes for CASRRRDTQYF.

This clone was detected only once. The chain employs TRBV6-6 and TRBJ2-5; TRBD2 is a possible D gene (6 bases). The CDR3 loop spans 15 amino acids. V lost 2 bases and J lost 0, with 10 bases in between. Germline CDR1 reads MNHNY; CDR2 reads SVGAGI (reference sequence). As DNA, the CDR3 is TGTGCCAGCAGTTACGCGGGACCGTACCAAGAGACCCAGTACTTC. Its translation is CASSYAGPYQETQYF.

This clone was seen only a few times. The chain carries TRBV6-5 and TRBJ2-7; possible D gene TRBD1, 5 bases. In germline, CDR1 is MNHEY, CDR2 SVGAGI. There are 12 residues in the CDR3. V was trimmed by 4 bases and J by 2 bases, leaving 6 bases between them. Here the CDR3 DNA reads TGTGCCAGCAGTTCAGGGACCTACGAGCAGTACTTC. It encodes CASSSGTYEQYF.

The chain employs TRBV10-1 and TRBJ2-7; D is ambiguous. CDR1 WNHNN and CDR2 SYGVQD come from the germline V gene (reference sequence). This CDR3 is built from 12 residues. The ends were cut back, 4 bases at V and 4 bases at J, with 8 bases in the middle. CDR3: CASSGPDYEQYF. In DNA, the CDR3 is TGCGCCAGCAGTGGGCCCGATTACGAGCAGTACTTC.

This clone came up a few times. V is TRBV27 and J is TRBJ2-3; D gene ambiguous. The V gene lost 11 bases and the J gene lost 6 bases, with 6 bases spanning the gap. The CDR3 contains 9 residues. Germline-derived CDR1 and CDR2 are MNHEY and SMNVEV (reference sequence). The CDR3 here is CAVGDTQYF. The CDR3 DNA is TGTGCCGTCGGGGATACGCAGTATTTT.

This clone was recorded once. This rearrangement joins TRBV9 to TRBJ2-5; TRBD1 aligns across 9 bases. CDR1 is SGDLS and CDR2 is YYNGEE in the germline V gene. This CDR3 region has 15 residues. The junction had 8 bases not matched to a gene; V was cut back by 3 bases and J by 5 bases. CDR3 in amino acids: CASSDPGQGPETQYF. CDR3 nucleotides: TGTGCCAGCAGCGACCCGGGACAGGGTCCGGAGACCCAGTACTTC.

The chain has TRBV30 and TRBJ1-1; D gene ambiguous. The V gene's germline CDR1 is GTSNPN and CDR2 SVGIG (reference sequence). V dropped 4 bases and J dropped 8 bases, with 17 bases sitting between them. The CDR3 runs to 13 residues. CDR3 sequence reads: CAWKTQPLGEAFF. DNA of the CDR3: TGTGCCTGGAAGACACAGCCCCTGGGGGAAGCTTTCTTT.

CDR3 residues: CATSKDWINEQFF. Here the CDR3 DNA reads TGTGCCACCAGCAAGGACTGGATCAATGAGCAGTTCTTC. This chain links TRBV15 with TRBJ2-1, with D possibly matching TRBD2 (5 bases). Germline CDR1 and CDR2: LNHNV and YYDKDF (reference sequence). The CDR3 runs 13 residues. Trimming stripped 4 bases from V and 6 bases from J, with 10 bases between.